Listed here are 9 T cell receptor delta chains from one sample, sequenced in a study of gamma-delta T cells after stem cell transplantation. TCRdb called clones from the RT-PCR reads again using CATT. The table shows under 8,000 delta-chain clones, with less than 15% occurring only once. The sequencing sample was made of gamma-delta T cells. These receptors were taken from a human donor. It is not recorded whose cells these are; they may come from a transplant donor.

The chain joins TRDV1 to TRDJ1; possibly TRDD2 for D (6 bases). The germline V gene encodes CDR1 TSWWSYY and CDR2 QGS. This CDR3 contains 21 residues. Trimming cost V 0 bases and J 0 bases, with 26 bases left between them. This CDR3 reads CALGELHQASFRPPYTDKLIF. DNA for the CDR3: TGTGCTCTTGGGGAACTACACCAGGCCTCCTTCCGTCCCCCGTACACCGATAAACTCATCTTT.

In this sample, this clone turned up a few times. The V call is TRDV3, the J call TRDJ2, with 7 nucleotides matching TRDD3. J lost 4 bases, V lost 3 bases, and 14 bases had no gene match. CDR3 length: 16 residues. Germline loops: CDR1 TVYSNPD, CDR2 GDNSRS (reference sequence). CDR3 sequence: CAFRSGGSVTTAQLFF. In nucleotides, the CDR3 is TGTGCCTTCCGGTCCGGGGGATCGGTAACGACAGCACAACTCTTCTTT.

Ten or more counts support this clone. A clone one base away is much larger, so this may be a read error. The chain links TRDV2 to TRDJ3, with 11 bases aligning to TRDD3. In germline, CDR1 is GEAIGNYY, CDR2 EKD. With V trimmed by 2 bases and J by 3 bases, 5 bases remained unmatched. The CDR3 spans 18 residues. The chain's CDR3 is CACDKVLGDIWDTRQMFF. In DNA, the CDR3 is TGTGCCTGTGACAAAGTACTGGGGGATATCTGGGACACCCGACAGATGTTTTTC.

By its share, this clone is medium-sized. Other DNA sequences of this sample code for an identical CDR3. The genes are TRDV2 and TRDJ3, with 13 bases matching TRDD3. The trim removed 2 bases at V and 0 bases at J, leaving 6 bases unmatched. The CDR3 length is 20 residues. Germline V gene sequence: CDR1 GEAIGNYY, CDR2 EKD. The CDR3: CACDSTGGYGSSWDTRQMFF. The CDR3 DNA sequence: TGTGCCTGTGACAGTACTGGGGGATACGGGAGCTCCTGGGACACCCGACAGATGTTTTTC.

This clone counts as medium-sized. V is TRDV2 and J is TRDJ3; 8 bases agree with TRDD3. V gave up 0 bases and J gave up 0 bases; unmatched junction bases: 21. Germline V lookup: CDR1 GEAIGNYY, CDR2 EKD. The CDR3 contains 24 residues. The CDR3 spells CACDTVLGRYWGPWSSWDTRQMFF. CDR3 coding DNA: TGTGCCTGTGACACCGTCCTCGGGCGGTACTGGGGGCCCTGGAGCTCCTGGGACACCCGACAGATGTTTTTC.

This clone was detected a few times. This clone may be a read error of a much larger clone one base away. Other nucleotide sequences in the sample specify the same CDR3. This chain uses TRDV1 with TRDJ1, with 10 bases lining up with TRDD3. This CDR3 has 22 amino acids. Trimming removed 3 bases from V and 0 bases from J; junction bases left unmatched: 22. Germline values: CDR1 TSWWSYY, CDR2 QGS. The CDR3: CALGELDSNTGGCRWDTDKLIF. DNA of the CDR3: TGTGCTCTTGGGGAGCTTGATTCCAATACTGGGGGATGCCGATGGGACACCGATAAACTCATCTTT.

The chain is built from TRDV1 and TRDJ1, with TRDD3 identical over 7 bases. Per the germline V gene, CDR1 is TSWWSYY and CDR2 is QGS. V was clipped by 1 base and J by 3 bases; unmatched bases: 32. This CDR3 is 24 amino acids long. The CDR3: CALGEQSGYGDIYPPPSSPDKLIF. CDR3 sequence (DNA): TGTGCTCTTGGGGAACAATCGGGCTACGGGGATATTTACCCCCCGCCCTCATCTCCCGATAAACTCATCTTT.

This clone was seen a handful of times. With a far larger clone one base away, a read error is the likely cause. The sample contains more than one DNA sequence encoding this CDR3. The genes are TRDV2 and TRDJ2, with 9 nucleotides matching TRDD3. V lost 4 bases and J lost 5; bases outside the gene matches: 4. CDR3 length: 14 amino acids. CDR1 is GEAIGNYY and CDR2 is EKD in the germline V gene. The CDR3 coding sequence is TGTGCCTGTGATGTGCTGGGGGATACAGCACAACTCTTCTTT. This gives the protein CACDVLGDTAQLFF.

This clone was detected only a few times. The CDR3 sequence: CALGPNPFPNWGTPSYTDKLIF. The CDR3 DNA reads TGTGCTCTTGGGCCTAACCCCTTCCCGAACTGGGGGACCCCCTCGTACACCGATAAACTCATCTTT. This rearrangement joins TRDV1 to TRDJ1, with 9 nucleotides matching TRDD3. This CDR3 has 22 amino acids. Per the germline V gene, CDR1 is TSWWSYY and CDR2 is QGS. V gave up 5 bases and J gave up 0 bases; unmatched junction bases: 25.